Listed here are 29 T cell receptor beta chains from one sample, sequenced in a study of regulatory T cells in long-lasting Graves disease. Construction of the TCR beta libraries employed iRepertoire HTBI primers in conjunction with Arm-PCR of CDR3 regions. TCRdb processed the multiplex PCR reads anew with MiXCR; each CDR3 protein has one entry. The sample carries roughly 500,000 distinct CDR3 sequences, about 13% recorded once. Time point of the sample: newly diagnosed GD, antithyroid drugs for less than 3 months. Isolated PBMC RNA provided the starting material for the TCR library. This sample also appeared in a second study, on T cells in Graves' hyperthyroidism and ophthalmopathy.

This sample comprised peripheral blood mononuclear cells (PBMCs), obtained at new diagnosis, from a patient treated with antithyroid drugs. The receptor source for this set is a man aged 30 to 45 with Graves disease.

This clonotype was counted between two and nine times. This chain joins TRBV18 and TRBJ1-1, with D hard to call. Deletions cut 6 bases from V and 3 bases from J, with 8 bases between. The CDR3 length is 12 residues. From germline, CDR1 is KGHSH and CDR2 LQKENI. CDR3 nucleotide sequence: TGTGCCAGCTCGCCCCGGGACACTGAAGCTTTCTTT. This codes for CASSPRDTEAFF.

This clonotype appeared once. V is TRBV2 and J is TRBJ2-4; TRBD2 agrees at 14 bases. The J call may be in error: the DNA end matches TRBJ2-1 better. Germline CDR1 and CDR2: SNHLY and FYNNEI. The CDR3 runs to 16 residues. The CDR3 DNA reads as TGTGCCAGCAGTGAGGGGGGACTAGCGGGAGCGGATGAGCAGTTCTTC. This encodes CASSEGGLAGADEQFF.

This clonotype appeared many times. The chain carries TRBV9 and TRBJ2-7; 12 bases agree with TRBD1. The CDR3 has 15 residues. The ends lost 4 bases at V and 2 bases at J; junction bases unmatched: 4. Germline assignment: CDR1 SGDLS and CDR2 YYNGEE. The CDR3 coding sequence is TGTGCCAGCAGCTTAGGGACAGGGGGCCCCTACGAGCAGTACTTC. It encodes CASSLGTGGPYEQYF.

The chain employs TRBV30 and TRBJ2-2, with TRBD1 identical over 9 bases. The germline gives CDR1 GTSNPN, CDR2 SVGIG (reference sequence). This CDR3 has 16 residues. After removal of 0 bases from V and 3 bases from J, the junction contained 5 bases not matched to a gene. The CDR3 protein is CAWSVGRTGDTGELFF. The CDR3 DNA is TGTGCCTGGAGTGTAGGGCGGACAGGGGACACCGGGGAGCTGTTTTTT.

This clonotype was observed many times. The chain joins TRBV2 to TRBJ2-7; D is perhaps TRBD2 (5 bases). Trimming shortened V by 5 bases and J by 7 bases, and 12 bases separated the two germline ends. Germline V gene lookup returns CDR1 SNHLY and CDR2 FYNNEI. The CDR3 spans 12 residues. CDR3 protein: CASSLDGEEQYF. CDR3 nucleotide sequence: TGTGCCAGCAGTTTAGACGGGGAAGAGCAGTACTTC.

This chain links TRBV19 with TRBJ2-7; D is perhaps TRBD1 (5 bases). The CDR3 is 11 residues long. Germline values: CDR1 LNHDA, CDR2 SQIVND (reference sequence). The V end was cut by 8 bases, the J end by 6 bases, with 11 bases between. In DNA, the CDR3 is TGTGCCAGTCGTCAGGGATTCGAGCAGTACTTC. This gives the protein CASRQGFEQYF.

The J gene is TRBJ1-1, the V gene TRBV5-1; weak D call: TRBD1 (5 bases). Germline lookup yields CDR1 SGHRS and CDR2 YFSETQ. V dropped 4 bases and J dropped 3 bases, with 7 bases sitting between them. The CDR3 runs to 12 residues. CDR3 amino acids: CASSMGDTEAFF. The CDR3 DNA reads TGCGCCAGCAGCATGGGGGACACTGAAGCTTTCTTT. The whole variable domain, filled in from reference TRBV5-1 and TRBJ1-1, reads KAGVTQTPRYLIKTRGQQVTLSCSPISGHRSVSWYQQTPGQGLQFLFEYFSETQRNKGNFPGRFSGRQFSNSRSEMNVSTLELGDSALYLCASSMGDTEAFFGQGTRLTVV.

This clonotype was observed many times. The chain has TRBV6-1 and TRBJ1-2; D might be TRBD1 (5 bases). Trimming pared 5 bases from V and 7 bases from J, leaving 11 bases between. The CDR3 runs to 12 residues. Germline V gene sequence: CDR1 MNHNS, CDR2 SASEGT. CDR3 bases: TGTGCCAGCAGTATCGGACAAGGTGGCTACACCTTC. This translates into CASSIGQGGYTF.

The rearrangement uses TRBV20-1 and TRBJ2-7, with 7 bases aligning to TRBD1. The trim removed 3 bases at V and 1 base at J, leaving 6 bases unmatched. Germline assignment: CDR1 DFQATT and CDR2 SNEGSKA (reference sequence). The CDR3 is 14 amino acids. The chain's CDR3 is CSARRDRASYEQYF. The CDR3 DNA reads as TGCAGTGCTAGGAGAGACAGGGCATCCTACGAGCAGTACTTC.

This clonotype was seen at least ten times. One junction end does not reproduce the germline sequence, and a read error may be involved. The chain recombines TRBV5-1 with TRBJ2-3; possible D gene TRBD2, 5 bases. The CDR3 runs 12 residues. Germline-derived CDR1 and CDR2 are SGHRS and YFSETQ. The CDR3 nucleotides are TGTGCCAGCAGCTTGGGAGAGGATACGCAGTATTTT. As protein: CASSLGEDTQYF.

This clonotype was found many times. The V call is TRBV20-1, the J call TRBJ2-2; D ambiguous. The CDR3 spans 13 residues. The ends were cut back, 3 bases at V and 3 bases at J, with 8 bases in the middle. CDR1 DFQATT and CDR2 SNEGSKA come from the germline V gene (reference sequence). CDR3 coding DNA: TGCAGTGCTAGTTGGGCCGACACCGGGGAGCTGTTTTTT. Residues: CSASWADTGELFF.

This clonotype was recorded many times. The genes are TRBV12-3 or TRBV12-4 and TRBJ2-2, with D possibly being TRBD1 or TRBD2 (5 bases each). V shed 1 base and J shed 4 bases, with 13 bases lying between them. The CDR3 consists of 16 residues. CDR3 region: CASSLGGTGTTGELFF. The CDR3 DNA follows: TGTGCCAGCAGTTTAGGGGGGACCGGGACCACCGGGGAGCTGTTTTTT.

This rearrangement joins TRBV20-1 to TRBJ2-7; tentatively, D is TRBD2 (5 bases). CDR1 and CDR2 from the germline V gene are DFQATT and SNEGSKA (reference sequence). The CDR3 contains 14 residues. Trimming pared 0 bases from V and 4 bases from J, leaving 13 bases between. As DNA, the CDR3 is TGCAGTGCTAGAGATTTGGGAGTATCTTACGAGCAGTACTTC. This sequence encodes CSARDLGVSYEQYF.

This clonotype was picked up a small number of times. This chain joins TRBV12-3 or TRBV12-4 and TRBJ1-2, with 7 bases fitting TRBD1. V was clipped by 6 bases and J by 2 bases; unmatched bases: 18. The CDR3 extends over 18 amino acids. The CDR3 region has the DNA TGTGCCAGCAGCGGAAACCCGGGACAGCCGACGCGGAACTATGGCTACACCTTC. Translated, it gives CASSGNPGQPTRNYGYTF.

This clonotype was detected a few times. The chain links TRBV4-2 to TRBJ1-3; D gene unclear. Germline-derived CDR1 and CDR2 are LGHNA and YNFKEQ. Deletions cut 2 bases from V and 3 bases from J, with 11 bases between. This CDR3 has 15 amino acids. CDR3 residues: CASSQIISGGNTIYF. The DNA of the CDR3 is TGTGCCAGCAGCCAAATAATCTCCGGTGGAAACACCATATATTTT.

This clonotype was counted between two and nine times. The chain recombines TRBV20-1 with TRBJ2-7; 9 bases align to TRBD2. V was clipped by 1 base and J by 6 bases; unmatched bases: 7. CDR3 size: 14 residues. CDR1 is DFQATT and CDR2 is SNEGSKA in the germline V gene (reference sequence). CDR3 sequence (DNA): TGCAGTGCTAGAGTAATAGCGGGAGCTCGCGAGCAGTACTTC. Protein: CSARVIAGAREQYF.

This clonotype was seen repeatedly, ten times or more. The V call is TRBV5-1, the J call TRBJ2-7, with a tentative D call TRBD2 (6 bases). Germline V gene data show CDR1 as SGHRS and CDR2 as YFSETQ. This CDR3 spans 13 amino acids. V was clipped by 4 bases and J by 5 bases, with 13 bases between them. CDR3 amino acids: CASSPTSFHEQYF. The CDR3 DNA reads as TGCGCCAGCAGCCCGACTAGTTTTCACGAGCAGTACTTC.

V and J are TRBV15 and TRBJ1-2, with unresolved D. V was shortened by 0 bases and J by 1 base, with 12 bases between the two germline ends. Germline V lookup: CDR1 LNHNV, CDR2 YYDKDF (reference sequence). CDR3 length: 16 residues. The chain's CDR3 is CATSRDLGANNYGYTF. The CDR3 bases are TGTGCCACCAGCAGAGATCTAGGAGCGAATAACTATGGCTACACCTTC.

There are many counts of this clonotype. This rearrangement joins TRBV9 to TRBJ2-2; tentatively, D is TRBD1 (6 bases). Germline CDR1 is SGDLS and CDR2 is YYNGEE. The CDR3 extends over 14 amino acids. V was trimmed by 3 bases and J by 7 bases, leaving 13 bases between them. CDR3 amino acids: CASSAQQGSGELFF. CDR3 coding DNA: TGTGCCAGCAGCGCCCAGCAGGGGAGCGGGGAGCTGTTTTTT.

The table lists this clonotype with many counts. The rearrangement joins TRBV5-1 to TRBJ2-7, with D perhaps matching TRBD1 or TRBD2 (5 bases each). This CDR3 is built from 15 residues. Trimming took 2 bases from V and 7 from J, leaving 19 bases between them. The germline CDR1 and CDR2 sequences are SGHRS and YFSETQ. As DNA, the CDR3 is TGCGCCAGCAGCTTTTACGGGACGGGGACGGGTGAGCAGTACTTC. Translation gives CASSFYGTGTGEQYF.

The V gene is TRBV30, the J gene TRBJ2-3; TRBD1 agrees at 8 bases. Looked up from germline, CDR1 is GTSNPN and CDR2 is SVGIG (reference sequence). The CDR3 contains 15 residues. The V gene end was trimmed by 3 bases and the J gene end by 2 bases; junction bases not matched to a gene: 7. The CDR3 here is CAWSRTGSYTDTQYF. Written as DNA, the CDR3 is TGTGCCTGGAGCCGGACAGGGTCATACACAGATACGCAGTATTTT. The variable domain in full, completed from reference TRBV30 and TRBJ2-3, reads SQTIHQWPATLVQPVGSPLSLECTVEGTSNPNLYWYRQAAGRGLQLLFYSVGIGQISSEVPQNLSASRPQDRQFILSSKKLLLSDSGFYLCAWSRTGSYTDTQYFGPGTRLTVL.

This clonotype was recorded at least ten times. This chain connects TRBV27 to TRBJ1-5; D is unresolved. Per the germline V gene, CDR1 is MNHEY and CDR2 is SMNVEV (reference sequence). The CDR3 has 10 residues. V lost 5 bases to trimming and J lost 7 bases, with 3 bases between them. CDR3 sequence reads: CASSGQPQHF. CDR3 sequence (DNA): TGTGCCAGCAGTGGGCAGCCCCAGCATTTT.

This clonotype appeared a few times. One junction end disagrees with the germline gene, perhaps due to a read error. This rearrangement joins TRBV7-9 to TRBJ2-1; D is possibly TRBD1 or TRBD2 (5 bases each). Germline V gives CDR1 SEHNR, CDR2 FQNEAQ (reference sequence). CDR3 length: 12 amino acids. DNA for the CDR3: TGTGCCAGCAGCTTAGATTTGGGGGAGAGACTCTTC. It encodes CASSLDLGERLF.

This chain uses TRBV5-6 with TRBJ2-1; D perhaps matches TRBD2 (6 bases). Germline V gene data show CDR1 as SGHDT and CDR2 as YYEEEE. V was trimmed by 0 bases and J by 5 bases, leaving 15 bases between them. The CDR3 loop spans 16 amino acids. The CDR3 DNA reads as TGTGCCAGCAGCTTGGCCTCGGCGGGACCCCACAATGAGCAGTTCTTC. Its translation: CASSLASAGPHNEQFF. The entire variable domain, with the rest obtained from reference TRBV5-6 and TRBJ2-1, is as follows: DAGVTQSPTHLIKTRGQQVTLRCSPKSGHDTVSWYQQALGQGPQFIFQYYEEEERQRGNFPDRFSGHQFPNYSSELNVNALLLGDSALYLCASSLASAGPHNEQFFGPGTRLTVL.

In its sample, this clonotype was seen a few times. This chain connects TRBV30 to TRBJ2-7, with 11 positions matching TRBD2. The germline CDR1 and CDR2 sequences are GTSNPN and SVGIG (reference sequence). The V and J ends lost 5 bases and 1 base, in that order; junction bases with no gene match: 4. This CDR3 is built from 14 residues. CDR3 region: CAWGTSGRSYEQYF. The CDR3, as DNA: TGTGCCTGGGGGACTAGCGGAAGATCCTACGAGCAGTACTTC.

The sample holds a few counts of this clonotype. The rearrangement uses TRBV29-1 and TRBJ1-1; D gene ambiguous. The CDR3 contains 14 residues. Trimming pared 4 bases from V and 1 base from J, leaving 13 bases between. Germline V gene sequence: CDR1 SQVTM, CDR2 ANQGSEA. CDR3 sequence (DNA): TGCAGCGTTGTTACATGGCCGACGAACACTGAAGCTTTCTTT. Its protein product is CSVVTWPTNTEAFF.

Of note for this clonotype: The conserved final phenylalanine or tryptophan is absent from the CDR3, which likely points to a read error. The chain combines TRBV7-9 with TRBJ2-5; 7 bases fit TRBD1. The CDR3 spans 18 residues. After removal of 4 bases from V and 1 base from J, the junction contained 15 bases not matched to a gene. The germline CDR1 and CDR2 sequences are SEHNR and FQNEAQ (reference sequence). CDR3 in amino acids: CASSWVTGSLGFQETQYS. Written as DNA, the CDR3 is TGTGCCAGCAGCTGGGTGACAGGGTCCTTGGGTTTCCAAGAGACCCAGTACTCC.

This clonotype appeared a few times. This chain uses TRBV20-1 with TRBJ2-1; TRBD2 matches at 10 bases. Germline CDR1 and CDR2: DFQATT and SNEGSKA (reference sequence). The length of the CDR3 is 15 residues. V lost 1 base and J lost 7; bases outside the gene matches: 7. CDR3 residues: CSARGVAGGVNEQFF. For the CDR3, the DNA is TGCAGTGCTAGAGGAGTAGCGGGAGGAGTGAATGAGCAGTTCTTC.

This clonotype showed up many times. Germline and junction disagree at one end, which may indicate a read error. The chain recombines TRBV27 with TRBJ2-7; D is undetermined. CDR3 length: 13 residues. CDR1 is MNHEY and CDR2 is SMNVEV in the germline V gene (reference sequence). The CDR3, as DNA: TGTGCCAGCAGCTTATATTACTCCTACGAGCAGTACTTC. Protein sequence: CASSLYYSYEQYF.